This T cell receptor (beta chain) derives from a study of blood T cell repertoires in COVID-19. Clones were sequenced by immunoSEQ multiplex PCR, and TCRdb holds only the in-frame ones, with some missing. The sample holds 150,000 to 250,000 clones, roughly 87% seen once. The cohort comprised adults aged about 18 to 90 years residing in 20 to 30 US areas. With 6 bases removed from V and 4 bases from J, the gap between germline ends came to 16 bases. The CDR3 runs to 15 residues. CDR1 and CDR2 (germline): LNHDA, SQIVND (reference sequence). The sequencing sample was made of PBMCs or T cells enriched from blood (not recorded which). The rearrangement uses TRBV19 and TRBJ1-5, with D tentatively TRBD1 (5 bases). The sequence came from a woman in her twenties or thirties who had recovered from COVID-19. The CDR3 DNA is TGTGCCAGTAGAGAACAGGTATTAGGAAATCAGCCCCAGCATTTT. This sequence encodes CASREQVLGNQPQHF.